This TCR beta chain was captured in a study of Graves' ophthalmopathy and Graves' hyperthyroidism. Study context: Peripheral blood was gathered at the point of initial diagnosis, before any treatment started.

Hyperthyroidism was considered stable when no ophthalmopathy appeared within 18 months of follow-up. Among the hyperthyroidism patients, all were newly diagnosed, aged 18 to 65, with under 2 months' duration. Patients were diagnosed from clinical symptoms, serum thyroxine, TRAb, thyroid ultrasound and orbital computed tomography. The study amplified TCR beta CDR3 regions using RNA transcripts. HTBI primers were used in a first-round RT-PCR, which preceded a second-round multiplex PCR. MiXCR was run by TCRdb on the multiplex PCR reads, yielding one entry per CDR3 protein. This repertoire shows around 400,000 distinct CDR3 sequences, 21% found once; its top ten account for roughly 3.2%. In its sample, this clonotype was seen many times. The CDR3 runs to 14 residues. The V and J ends lost 4 bases and 4 bases, in that order; junction bases with no gene match: 6. CDR1 is SGHAT and CDR2 is FQNNGV in the germline V gene.

The source of this sequence is a woman between 18 and 29 years old with stable Graves' hyperthyroidism. Material: peripheral blood. V gene TRBV11-2 combines with J gene TRBJ1-2, with 7 bases matching TRBD1. The DNA for the CDR3 is TGTGCCAGCAGCTCGCTACAGGGGAGCTATGGCTACACCTTC. Amino acids: CASSSLQGSYGYTF. Filled out from reference TRBV11-2 and TRBJ1-2, the complete variable domain reads EAGVAQSPRYKIIEKRQSVAFWCNPISGHATLYWYQQILGQGPKLLIQFQNNGVVDDSQLPKDRFSAERLKGVDSTLKIQPAKLEDSAVYLCASSSLQGSYGYTFGSGTRLTVV.